The following is a T cell receptor (beta chain) sequence with its context. This specimen comes from a study of blood T cell repertoires in COVID-19. Germline V lookup: CDR1 SNHLY, CDR2 FYNNEI. The ends lost 2 bases at V and 10 bases at J; junction bases unmatched: 7. CDR3 length: 13 amino acids. Study processing details: Quantification of nucleated cells was approximated via reference gene primer amplification. This table comes from immunoSEQ multiplex PCR, and its TCRdb copy is limited to in-frame clones, with some not included. D and trimming were read from the DNA, whereas the V and J calls and clone size are those reported in that table. The table shows 130,000 to 150,000 clones, with 85% occurring only once.

The TCR comes from a woman in her thirties or forties with active or convalescent COVID-19. This rearrangement joins TRBV2 to TRBJ1-1; TRBD1 agrees at 7 bases. Sequencing was done on a sample of peripheral blood. DNA of the CDR3: TGTGCCAGCAGTGAAAGGGGGCAGGGTCTAGCTTTCTTT. It yields the protein CASSERGQGLAFF.